The sample holds a few counts of the clone carrying this T cell receptor (beta chain). Its antigen remains unidentified. The data originate from a study of cytomegalovirus exposure and HLA in healthy donors. Study outcomes and limitations: A later analysis appeared to link common viral pathogens to several of the most significant clusters.

Per germline, CDR1 MDHEN and CDR2 SYDVKM. With 3 bases removed from V and 2 bases from J, the gap between germline ends came to 14 bases. CDR3 length: 16 amino acids. Amplification used 60 Vbeta primers and 13 Jbeta primers. Original methodology: Roughly 11 million shared chains were among the about 80 million unique TCR beta chains that a later analysis counted. Method: immunoSEQ multiplex PCR; TCRdb's copy keeps in-frame clones and lacks some. The V and J calls and clone size come from that table; D and trimming were worked out from the DNA. The sample has about 120,000 clones, approximately 10% seen once.

The rearrangement uses TRBV28 and TRBJ1-5; D not resolved. The TCR sequence derives from a woman in her late teens or twenties in good health and CMV-seropositive. Material: PBMCs. CDR3 nucleotide sequence: TGTGCCAGCAGTTTCGGGAACCGGGCCGGCAATCAGCCCCAGCATTTT. Translating it yields CASSFGNRAGNQPQHF.